The 18 T cell receptor beta chains below were found in one sample sequenced in a study of cytomegalovirus exposure and HLA in healthy donors. A multiplex PCR was run with 60 Vbeta primers and 13 Jbeta primers. Profiled with immunoSEQ multiplex PCR; TCRdb holds only in-frame clones, not every one. The sample includes roughly 90,000 clones, 70% to 90% seen only once; the top ten take around 2%. The sequenced sample was PBMCs. The receptors originated from a man aged 18 to 30 in good health and CMV-seronegative.

This clone was seen once. The chain combines TRBV6-1 with TRBJ1-2; 9 nucleotides align to TRBD1. The CDR3 sequence is 15 residues long. Germline CDR1 MNHNS, CDR2 SASEGT. Losses at the gene ends were 6 bases for V and 2 bases for J; bases not matched to a gene: 7. The CDR3 region is CASRAPGTGNYGYTF. CDR3 nucleotide sequence: TGTGCCAGCAGAGCCCCCGGGACAGGGAACTATGGCTACACCTTC.

CDR3 in amino acids: CASSDGAGANVLTF. The CDR3 DNA reads as TGCGCCAGCAGTGACGGGGCTGGGGCCAACGTCCTGACTTTC. This chain connects TRBV10-1 to TRBJ2-6; D is possibly TRBD2 (5 bases). The CDR3 spans 14 residues. Trimming cost V 3 bases and J 2 bases, with 5 bases left between them. CDR1 and CDR2 (germline): WNHNN, SYGVQD (reference sequence).

Written as DNA, the CDR3 is TGTGCCAGCAGCTTAGGCACAGGGTGGTTAAGCAATCAGCCCCAGCATTTT. It specifies CASSLGTGWLSNQPQHF. V gene TRBV11-2 combines with J gene TRBJ1-5, with D tentatively TRBD1 (6 bases). The V gene's germline CDR1 is SGHAT and CDR2 FQNNGV. Trimming cost V 1 base and J 1 base, with 14 bases left between them. The CDR3 length is 17 residues.

This clone was seen once. The chain is built from TRBV5-5 and TRBJ2-7; D not resolved. Per germline, CDR1 SGHKS and CDR2 YYEKEE (reference sequence). The CDR3 runs 15 residues. Trimming pared 0 bases from V and 0 bases from J, leaving 10 bases between. CDR3 sequence: CASSLAQASSYEQYF. CDR3 coding DNA: TGTGCCAGCAGCTTGGCGCAGGCGAGCTCCTACGAGCAGTACTTC. Complete variable domain (other parts from reference TRBV5-5 and TRBJ2-7): DAGVTQSPTHLIKTRGQQVTLRCSPISGHKSVSWYQQVLGQGPQFIFQYYEKEERGRGNFPDRFSARQFPNYSSELNVNALLLGDSALYLCASSLAQASSYEQYFGPGTRLTVT.

V usage is TRBV7-9 and J usage is TRBJ2-4; perhaps TRBD1 as D (6 bases). Germline-derived CDR1 and CDR2 are SEHNR and FQNEAQ (reference sequence). This CDR3 has 18 residues. Trimming took off 5 bases at V and 0 bases at J, with 20 bases between the two ends. In DNA, the CDR3 is TGTGCCAGCAGCGACCAACCTAGGGACAACCTAGCCAAAAACATTCAGTACTTC. Translation: CASSDQPRDNLAKNIQYF.

The chain uses TRBV9 and TRBJ2-3; no clear D. The CDR3 totals 15 residues. Trimming stripped 1 base from V and 4 bases from J, with 13 bases between. Germline assignment: CDR1 SGDLS and CDR2 YYNGEE. The CDR3 DNA follows: TGTGCCAGCAGCGTAAGTACTACCCGATCAGATACGCAGTATTTT. This translates into CASSVSTTRSDTQYF.

The CDR3 DNA sequence: TGTGCCAGCAGCGCCTCGGGATACGAGCAGTACTTC. Protein: CASSASGYEQYF. V is TRBV4-2 and J is TRBJ2-7; possible D gene TRBD2, 5 bases. V dropped 5 bases and J dropped 4 bases, with 9 bases sitting between them. The CDR3 covers 12 residues. Germline CDR1 and CDR2: LGHNA and YNFKEQ.

A few counts support this clone. This chain joins TRBV2 and TRBJ1-6; TRBD1 agrees at 8 bases. Trimming cost V 7 bases and J 8 bases; bases outside gene matches: 7. This CDR3 has 14 amino acids. Germline V CDR1 and CDR2: SNHLY, FYNNEI. CDR3 sequence: CASTLDRVHSPLHF. The CDR3 DNA follows: TGTGCCAGCACCCTGGACAGGGTCCATTCACCCCTCCACTTT. The entire variable domain, with the rest obtained from reference TRBV2 and TRBJ1-6, is as follows: EPEVTQTPSHQVTQMGQEVILRCVPISNHLYFYWYRQILGQKVEFLVSFYNNEISEKSEIFDDQFSVERPDGSNFTLKIRSTKLEDSAMYFCASTLDRVHSPLHFGNGTRLTVT.

The V gene is TRBV7-2, the J gene TRBJ2-7; D may be TRBD1 (5 bases). The CDR3 sequence is 15 residues long. Per the germline V gene, CDR1 is SGHTA and CDR2 is FQGNSA. The V end was cut by 5 bases, the J end by 6 bases, with 20 bases between. The chain's CDR3 is CASSPEAQGFSEQYF. DNA for the CDR3: TGTGCCAGCAGCCCAGAGGCCCAGGGTTTTTCCGAGCAGTACTTC. The complete variable domain, with remaining parts taken from reference TRBV7-2 and TRBJ2-7, reads GAGVSQSPSNKVTEKGKDVELRCDPISGHTALYWYRQSLGQGLEFLIYFQGNSAPDKSGLPSDRFSAERTGGSVSTLTIQRTQQEDSAVYLCASSPEAQGFSEQYFGPGTRLTVT.

The genes are TRBV14 and TRBJ2-7; 9 nucleotides line up with TRBD2. Germline assignment: CDR1 SGHDN and CDR2 FVKESK. The CDR3 runs to 15 residues. V lost 1 base and J lost 6; bases outside the gene matches: 7. CDR3 region: CASSQVSSGGFEQYF. The DNA for the CDR3 is TGTGCCAGCAGCCAAGTTTCCAGCGGGGGGTTCGAGCAGTACTTC.

The sample holds a few counts of this clone. This chain connects TRBV6-5 to TRBJ1-3; D remains ambiguous. The CDR3 is made up of 14 amino acids. Germline values: CDR1 MNHEY, CDR2 SVGAGI. V dropped 2 bases and J dropped 2 bases, with 7 bases sitting between them. CDR3 residues: CASSYGSAGNTIYF. CDR3 DNA sequence: TGTGCCAGCAGTTACGGGAGCGCTGGAAACACCATATATTTT.

This clone appeared a few times. This chain links TRBV6-4 with TRBJ2-3, with 7 bases matching TRBD2. The CDR3 extends over 16 amino acids. The V segment lost 3 bases and the J segment 2 bases; nucleotides outside the gene matches: 8. Germline V CDR1 and CDR2: MRHNA, SNTAGT. The CDR3 region has the DNA TGTGCCAGCAGTGAATCGGGGGGATCTTCCACAGATACGCAGTATTTT. Its translation: CASSESGGSSTDTQYF.

The chain couples TRBV18 to TRBJ2-3; D not resolved. Trimming pared 1 base from V and 4 bases from J, leaving 9 bases between. CDR1 is KGHSH, CDR2 LQKENI, per germline. The CDR3 is made up of 14 amino acids. The CDR3 DNA reads as TGTGCCAGCTCACCACAAGCCAGCGCAGATACGCAGTATTTT. Translating gives CASSPQASADTQYF.

This clone was recorded once. V usage is TRBV7-2 and J usage is TRBJ1-6; no clear D gene. The CDR3 has 16 amino acids. V was trimmed by 2 bases and J by 3 bases, leaving 11 bases between them. Germline loops: CDR1 SGHTA, CDR2 FQGNSA. CDR3 region: CASSLTLGSYNSPLHF. CDR3 coding DNA: TGTGCCAGCAGCTTAACATTGGGCAGCTATAATTCACCCCTCCACTTT.

The rearrangement uses TRBV5-6 and TRBJ1-1; 7 bases match TRBD1. Germline V gene sequence: CDR1 SGHDT, CDR2 YYEEEE. Unmatched junction bases numbered 1, after V lost 0 bases and J lost 8 bases. This CDR3 comprises 12 residues. CDR3 nucleotide sequence: TGTGCCAGCAGCTTGGGGGACAGCGAAGCTTTCTTT. Its translation: CASSLGDSEAFF.

The chain links TRBV4-1 to TRBJ2-5; D may be TRBD1 (5 bases). V was trimmed by 2 bases and J by 4 bases, leaving 8 bases between them. The CDR3 runs to 13 residues. In germline, CDR1 is MGHRA, CDR2 YSYEKL. The CDR3 coding sequence is TGCGCCAGCAGCCAATGGCAGGGAGAGACCCAGTACTTC. Translating gives CASSQWQGETQYF.

The V and J genes are TRBV14 and TRBJ2-3, with unresolved D. Trimming cost V 0 bases and J 0 bases, with 10 bases left between them. Germline lookup yields CDR1 SGHDN and CDR2 FVKESK. CDR3 length equals 16 residues. CDR3 DNA: TGTGCCAGCAGCCAAGATGCGGCTTTAAGCACAGATACGCAGTATTTT. It specifies CASSQDAALSTDTQYF.

The chain combines TRBV7-9 with TRBJ2-4, with D possibly matching TRBD1 (6 bases). The V gene's germline CDR1 is SEHNR and CDR2 FQNEAQ (reference sequence). The CDR3 is 13 amino acids. Trimming cost V 1 base and J 5 bases, with 6 bases left between them. This chain's CDR3 is CASSLGQENIQYF. CDR3 DNA sequence: TGTGCCAGCAGCTTAGGACAGGAAAACATTCAGTACTTC.